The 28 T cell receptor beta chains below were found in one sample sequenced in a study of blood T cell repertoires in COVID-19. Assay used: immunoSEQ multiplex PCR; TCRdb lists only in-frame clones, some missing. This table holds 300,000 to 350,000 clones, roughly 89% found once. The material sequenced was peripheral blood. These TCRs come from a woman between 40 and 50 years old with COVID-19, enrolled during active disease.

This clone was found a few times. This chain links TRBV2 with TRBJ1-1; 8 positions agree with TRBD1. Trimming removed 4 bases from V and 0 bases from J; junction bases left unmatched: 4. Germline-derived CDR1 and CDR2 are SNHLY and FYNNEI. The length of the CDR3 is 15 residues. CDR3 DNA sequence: TGTGCCAGCAGTGCAAAGACAGGGGTGAACACTGAAGCTTTCTTT. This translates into CASSAKTGVNTEAFF.

The CDR3 DNA reads TGCGCCAGCAGCCAATATGCGACTAGCGGGAGGCCCTACGAGCAGTACTTC. This translates into CASSQYATSGRPYEQYF. The V gene is TRBV4-1, the J gene TRBJ2-7; 13 nucleotides agree with TRBD2. The CDR3 contains 17 residues. Germline V gene lookup returns CDR1 MGHRA and CDR2 YSYEKL. The V and J ends lost 2 bases and 2 bases, in that order; junction bases with no gene match: 6.

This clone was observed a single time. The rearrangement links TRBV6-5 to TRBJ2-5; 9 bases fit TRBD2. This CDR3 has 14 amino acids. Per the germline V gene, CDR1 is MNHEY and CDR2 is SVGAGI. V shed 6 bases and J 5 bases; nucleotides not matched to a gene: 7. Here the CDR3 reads CASSPGLAWETQYF. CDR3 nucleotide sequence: TGTGCCAGCAGCCCCGGACTAGCGTGGGAGACCCAGTACTTC.

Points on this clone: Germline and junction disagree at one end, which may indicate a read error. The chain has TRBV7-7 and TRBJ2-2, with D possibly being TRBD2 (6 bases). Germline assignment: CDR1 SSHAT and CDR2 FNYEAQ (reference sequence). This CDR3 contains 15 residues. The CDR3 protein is CASSLGDFGTGELFF. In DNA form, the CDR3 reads TGTGCTAGCAGCTTAGGGGACTTTGGCACCGGGGAGCTGTTTTTT.

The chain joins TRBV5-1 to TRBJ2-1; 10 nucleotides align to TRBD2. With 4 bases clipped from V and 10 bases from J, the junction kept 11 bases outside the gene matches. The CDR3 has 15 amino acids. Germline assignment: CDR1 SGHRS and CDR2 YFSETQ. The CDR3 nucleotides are TGCGCCAGCAGCGCAGATAGCGGGAGGCCTCAGGAGCAGTTCTTC. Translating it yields CASSADSGRPQEQFF.

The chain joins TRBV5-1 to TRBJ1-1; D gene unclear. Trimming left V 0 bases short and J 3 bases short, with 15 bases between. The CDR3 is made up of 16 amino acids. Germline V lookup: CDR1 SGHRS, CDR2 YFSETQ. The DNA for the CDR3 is TGCGCCAGCAGCTTGGATGGAGCTTTTCGGTACACTGAAGCTTTCTTT. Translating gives CASSLDGAFRYTEAFF.

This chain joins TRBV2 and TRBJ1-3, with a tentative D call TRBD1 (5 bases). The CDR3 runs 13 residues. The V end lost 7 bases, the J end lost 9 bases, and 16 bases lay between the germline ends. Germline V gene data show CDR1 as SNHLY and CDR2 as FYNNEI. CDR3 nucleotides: TGTGCCAGCAATCAAGGGGTAGATTCCACCATATATTTT. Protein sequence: CASNQGVDSTIYF.

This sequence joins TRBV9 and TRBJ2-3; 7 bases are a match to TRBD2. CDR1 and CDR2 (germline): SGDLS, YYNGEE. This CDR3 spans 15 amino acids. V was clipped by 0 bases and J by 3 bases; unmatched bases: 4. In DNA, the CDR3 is TGTGCCAGCAGCGTAGTGGGAGGGCCAACAGATACGCAGTATTTT. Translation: CASSVVGGPTDTQYF.

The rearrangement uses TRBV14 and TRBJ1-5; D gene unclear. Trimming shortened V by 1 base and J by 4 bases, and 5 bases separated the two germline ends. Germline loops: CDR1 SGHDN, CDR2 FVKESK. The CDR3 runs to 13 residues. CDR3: CASSQGGNQPQHF. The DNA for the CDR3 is TGTGCCAGCAGCCAAGGCGGTAATCAGCCCCAGCATTTT. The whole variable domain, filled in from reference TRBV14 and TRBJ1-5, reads EAGVTQFPSHSVIEKGQTVTLRCDPISGHDNLYWYRRVMGKEIKFLLHFVKESKQDESGMPNNRFLAERTGGTYSTLKVQPAELEDSGVYFCASSQGGNQPQHFGDGTRLSIL.

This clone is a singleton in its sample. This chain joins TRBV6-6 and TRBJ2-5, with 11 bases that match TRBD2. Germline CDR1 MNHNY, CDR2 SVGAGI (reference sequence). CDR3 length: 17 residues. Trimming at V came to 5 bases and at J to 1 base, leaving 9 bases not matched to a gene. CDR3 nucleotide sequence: TGTGCCAGCAGTCGCGTTGCGGGACTAGCGGTCCAAGAGACCCAGTACTTC. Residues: CASSRVAGLAVQETQYF.

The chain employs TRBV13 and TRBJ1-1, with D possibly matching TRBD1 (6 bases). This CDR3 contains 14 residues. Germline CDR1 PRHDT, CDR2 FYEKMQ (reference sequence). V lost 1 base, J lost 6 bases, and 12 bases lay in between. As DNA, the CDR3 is TGTGCCAGCAGCTTAGCGTACAGGGACGCTGAAGCTTTCTTT. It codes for CASSLAYRDAEAFF.

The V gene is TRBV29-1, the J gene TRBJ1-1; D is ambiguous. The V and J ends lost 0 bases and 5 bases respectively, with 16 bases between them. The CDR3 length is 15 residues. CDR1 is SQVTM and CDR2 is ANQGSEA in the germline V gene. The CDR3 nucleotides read TGCAGCGTTGAAGATCGACACAGAATGTGGACTGAAGCTTTCTTT. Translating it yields CSVEDRHRMWTEAFF.

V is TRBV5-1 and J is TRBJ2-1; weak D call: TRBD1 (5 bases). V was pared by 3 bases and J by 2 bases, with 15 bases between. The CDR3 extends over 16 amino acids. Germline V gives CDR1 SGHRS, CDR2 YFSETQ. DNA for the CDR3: TGCGCCAGCAGCTCATGGTCAGGGAACGCCTACAATGAGCAGTTCTTC. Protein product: CASSSWSGNAYNEQFF. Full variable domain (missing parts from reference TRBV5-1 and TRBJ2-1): KAGVTQTPRYLIKTRGQQVTLSCSPISGHRSVSWYQQTPGQGLQFLFEYFSETQRNKGNFPGRFSGRQFSNSRSEMNVSTLELGDSALYLCASSSWSGNAYNEQFFGPGTRLTVL.

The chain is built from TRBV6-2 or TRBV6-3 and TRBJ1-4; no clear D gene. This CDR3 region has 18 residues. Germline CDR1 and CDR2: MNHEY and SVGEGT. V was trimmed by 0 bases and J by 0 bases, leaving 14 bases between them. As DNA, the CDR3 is TGTGCCAGCAGTTACTCGACCCGGACCGGGACAACTAATGAAAAACTGTTTTTT. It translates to CASSYSTRTGTTNEKLFF.

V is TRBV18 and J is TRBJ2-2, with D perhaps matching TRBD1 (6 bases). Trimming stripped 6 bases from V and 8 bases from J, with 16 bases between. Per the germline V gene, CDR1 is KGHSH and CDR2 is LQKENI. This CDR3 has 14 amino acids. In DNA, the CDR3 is TGTGCCAGCTCGCCAGGACAGATCAGAGGGGAGCTGTTTTTT. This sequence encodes CASSPGQIRGELFF.

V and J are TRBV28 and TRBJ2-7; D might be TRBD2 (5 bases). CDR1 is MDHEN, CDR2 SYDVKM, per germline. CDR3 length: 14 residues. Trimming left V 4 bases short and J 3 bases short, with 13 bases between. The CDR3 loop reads CASSSNGMYYEQYF. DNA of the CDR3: TGTGCCAGCAGTTCAAACGGGATGTACTACGAGCAGTACTTC.

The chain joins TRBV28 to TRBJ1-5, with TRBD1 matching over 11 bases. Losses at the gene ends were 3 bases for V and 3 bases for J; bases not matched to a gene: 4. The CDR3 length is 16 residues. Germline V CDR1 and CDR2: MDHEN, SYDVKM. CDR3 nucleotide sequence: TGTGCCAGCAGTTTGGGGGACAGGGGGAACAATCAGCCCCAGCATTTT. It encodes CASSLGDRGNNQPQHF.

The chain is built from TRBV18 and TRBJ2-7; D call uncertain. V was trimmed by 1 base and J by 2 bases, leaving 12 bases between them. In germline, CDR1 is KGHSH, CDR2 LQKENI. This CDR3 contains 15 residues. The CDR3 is CASSPLWQSTYEQYF. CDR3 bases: TGTGCCAGCTCACCACTTTGGCAAAGTACCTACGAGCAGTACTTC.

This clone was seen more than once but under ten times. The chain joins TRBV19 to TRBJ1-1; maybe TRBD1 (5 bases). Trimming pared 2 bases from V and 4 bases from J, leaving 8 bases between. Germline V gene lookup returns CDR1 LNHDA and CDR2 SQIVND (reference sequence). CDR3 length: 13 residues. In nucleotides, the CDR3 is TGTGCCAGTAGTATAATGCAGGGCACTGAAGCTTTCTTT. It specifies CASSIMQGTEAFF.

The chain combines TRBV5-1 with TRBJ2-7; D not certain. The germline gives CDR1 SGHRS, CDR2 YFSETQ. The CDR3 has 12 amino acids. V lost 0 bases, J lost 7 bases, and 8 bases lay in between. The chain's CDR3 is CASSLVEQEQYF. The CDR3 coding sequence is TGCGCCAGCAGCTTGGTAGAGCAAGAGCAGTACTTC.

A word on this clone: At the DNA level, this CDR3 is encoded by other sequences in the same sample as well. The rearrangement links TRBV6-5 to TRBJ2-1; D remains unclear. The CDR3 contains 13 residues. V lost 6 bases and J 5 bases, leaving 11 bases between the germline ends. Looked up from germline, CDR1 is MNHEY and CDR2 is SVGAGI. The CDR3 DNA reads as TGTGCCAGCAGGCCAGGCTTACACAATGAGCAGTTCTTC. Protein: CASRPGLHNEQFF.

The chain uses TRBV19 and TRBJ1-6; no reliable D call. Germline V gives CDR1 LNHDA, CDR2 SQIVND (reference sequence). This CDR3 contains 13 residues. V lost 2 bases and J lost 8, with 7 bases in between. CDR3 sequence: CASSIYGDSPLHF. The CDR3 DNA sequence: TGTGCCAGTAGTATATACGGTGATTCACCCCTCCACTTT.

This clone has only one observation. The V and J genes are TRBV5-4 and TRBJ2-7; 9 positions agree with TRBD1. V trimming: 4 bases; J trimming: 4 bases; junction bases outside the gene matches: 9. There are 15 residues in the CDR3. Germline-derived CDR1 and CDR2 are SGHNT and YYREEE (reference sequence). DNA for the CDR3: TGTGCCAGCAGCCCGGAGGACAGGGGACCGTACGAGCAGTACTTC. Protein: CASSPEDRGPYEQYF. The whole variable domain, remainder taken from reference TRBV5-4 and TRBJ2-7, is ETGVTQSPTHLIKTRGQQVTLRCSSQSGHNTVSWYQQALGQGPQFIFQYYREEENGRGNFPPRFSGLQFPNYSSELNVNALELDDSALYLCASSPEDRGPYEQYFGPGTRLTVT.

CDR3 sequence: CASSVGGTGVYEQYF. The DNA of the CDR3 is TGTGCCAGCAGCGTAGGTGGGACAGGGGTCTACGAGCAGTACTTC. This chain links TRBV9 with TRBJ2-7; the match to TRBD1 covers 10 bases. J was trimmed by 3 bases and V by 0 bases; bases with no gene match: 3. Germline values: CDR1 SGDLS, CDR2 YYNGEE. This CDR3 region has 15 residues.

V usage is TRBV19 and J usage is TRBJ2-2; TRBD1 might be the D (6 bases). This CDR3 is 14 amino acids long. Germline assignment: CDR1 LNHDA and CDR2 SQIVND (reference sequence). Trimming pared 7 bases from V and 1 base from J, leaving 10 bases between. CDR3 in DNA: TGTGCCAGTACCTCGACAGGGAACACCGGGGAGCTGTTTTTT. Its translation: CASTSTGNTGELFF.

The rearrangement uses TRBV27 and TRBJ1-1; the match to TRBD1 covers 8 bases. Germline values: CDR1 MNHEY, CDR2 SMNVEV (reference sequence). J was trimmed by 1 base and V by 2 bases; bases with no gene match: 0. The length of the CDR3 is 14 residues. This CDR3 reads CASSLTGGNTEAFF. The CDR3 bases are TGTGCCAGCAGTTTAACAGGGGGGAACACTGAAGCTTTCTTT.

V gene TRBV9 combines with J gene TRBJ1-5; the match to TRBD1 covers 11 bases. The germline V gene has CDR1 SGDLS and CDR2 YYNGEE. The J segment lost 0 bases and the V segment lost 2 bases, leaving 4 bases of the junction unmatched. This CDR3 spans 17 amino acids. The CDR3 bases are TGTGCCAGCAGCGTCGGACAGGGGGCCTATAGCAATCAGCCCCAGCATTTT. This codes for CASSVGQGAYSNQPQHF.

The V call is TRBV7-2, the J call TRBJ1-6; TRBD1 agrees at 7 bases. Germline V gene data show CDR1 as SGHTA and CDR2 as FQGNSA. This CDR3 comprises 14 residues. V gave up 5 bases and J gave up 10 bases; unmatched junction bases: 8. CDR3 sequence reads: CASSARQGGSPLHF. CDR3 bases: TGTGCCAGCAGCGCTCGACAGGGTGGATCACCCCTCCACTTT.